These T cell receptor beta chains were read from a single sample in a study of siplizumab effects on memory and regulatory T cells. Antigens for these TCRs are unknown. Profiling relied on immunoSEQ multiplex PCR, and the TCRdb table lists in-frame clones only, not all of them. The repertoire includes just under 20,000 clones, 44% of them detected once, and 6% to 7% sits in the top ten. Sequenced input: CFSE-low (dividing) CD4+ T cells sorted from an allogeneic mixed lymphocyte reaction. These receptors were collected from a human donor in good health; the cells came from an allogeneic mixed lymphocyte reaction. Some clones in this sample may be carry-over from other donors' samples. The CDR3 runs from the conserved cysteine through the conserved F or W. The D gene is left open where the match is weak. Not every row has a clone size; where given, it reads once, few, many or a size class.

j_gene | v_gene | abundance | d_gene | CDR3aa | CDR3nt
TRBJ1-1 | TRBV2 | - | TRBD1 | CASSGGWTEAFF | TGTGCCAGCTCAGGGGGGTGGACTGAAGCTTTCTTT
TRBJ2-3 | TRBV28 | - | TRBD2 | CASTSRLAATDTQYF | TGTGCCAGCACCTCGAGACTAGCGGCAACAGATACGCAGTATTTT
TRBJ2-3 | TRBV19 | - | - | CASRRRGGTDTQYF | TGTGCCAGTAGGCGAAGGGGGGGCACAGATACGCAGTATTTT
TRBJ2-2 | TRBV6-1 | - | - | CASSLGRKNTGELFF | TGTGCCAGCAGCCTAGGACGTAAGAACACCGGGGAGCTGTTTTTT
TRBJ2-2 | TRBV10-3 | - | - | CAIRTSGENTGELFF | TGTGCCATCAGAACCTCCGGGGAGAACACCGGGGAGCTGTTTTTT
TRBJ2-3 | TRBV5-1 | - | - | CASSLDYASTDTQYF | TGCGCCAGCAGCTTGGACTATGCGAGCACAGATACGCAGTATTTT
TRBJ1-2 | TRBV6-6 | - | - | CASSSWWGYTF | TGTGCCAGCAGCTCCTGGTGGGGCTACACCTTC
TRBJ1-2 | TRBV27 | once | - | CASSLRSRGDGYTF | TGTGCCAGCAGTTTACGGAGCAGGGGAGATGGCTACACCTTC
TRBJ2-7 | TRBV5-4 | - | - | CASSLPPRGITVYEQYF | TGTGCCAGCAGCTTGCCCCCTAGGGGTATAACAGTCTACGAGCAGTACTTC
TRBJ1-2 | TRBV10-3 | medium-sized | - | CAISENLGGLYGYTF | TGTGCCATCAGTGAGAATTTGGGGGGCCTCTATGGCTACACCTTC
TRBJ2-5 | TRBV18 | - | - | CASSPISQETQYF | TGTGCCAGCTCACCAATCTCCCAAGAGACCCAGTACTTC
TRBJ1-2 | TRBV14 | medium-sized | - | CASSQDPGHYYGYTF | TGTGCCAGCAGCCAAGATCCCGGACACTACTATGGCTACACCTTC
TRBJ2-1 | TRBV11-1 | few | - | CASSNYNEQFF | TGTGCCAGCAGCAACTACAATGAGCAGTTCTTC
TRBJ1-2 | TRBV19 | - | TRBD1 | CASTSVSYDRGLGGYTF | TGTGCCAGTACCAGCGTTTCATACGACAGGGGGCTTGGTGGCTACACCTTC
TRBJ2-5 | TRBV6-5 | few | - | CASSYSSPPQETQYF | TGTGCCAGCAGTTACTCGAGTCCTCCTCAAGAGACCCAGTACTTC
TRBJ2-1 | TRBV6-5 | - | - | CASREDMVASTEQFF | TGTGCCAGCCGCGAAGACATGGTAGCGAGTACTGAGCAGTTCTTC
TRBJ1-5 | TRBV14 | once | - | CASSHLKDIRPQHF | TGTGCCAGCAGCCACTTGAAGGACATTCGGCCCCAGCATTTT
TRBJ2-3 | TRBV6-5 | - | - | CASSPRAGDTQYF | TGTGCCAGCAGCCCCCGGGCGGGAGATACGCAGTATTTT
TRBJ1-1 | TRBV5-5 | - | - | CASSFELNTEAFF | TGTGCCAGCAGCTTCGAGTTGAACACTGAAGCTTTCTTT
TRBJ2-5 | TRBV9 | few | - | CASSVTGLGSETQYF | TGTGCCAGCAGCGTAACGGGATTAGGGTCCGAGACCCAGTACTTC